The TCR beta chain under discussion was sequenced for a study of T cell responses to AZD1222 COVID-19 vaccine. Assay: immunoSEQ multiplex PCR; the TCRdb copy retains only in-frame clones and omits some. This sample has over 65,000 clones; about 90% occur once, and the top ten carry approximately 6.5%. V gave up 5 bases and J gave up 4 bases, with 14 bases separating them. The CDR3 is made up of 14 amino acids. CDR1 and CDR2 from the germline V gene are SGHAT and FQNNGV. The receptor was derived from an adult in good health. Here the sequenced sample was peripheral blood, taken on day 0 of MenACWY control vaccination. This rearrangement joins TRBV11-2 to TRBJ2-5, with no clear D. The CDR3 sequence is CASSRSGVGETQYF. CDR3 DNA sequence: TGTGCCAGCAGCCGCTCTGGGGTGGGAGAGACCCAGTACTTC.